A selection of T cell receptor beta chains follows, all from one sample in a study of cytomegalovirus exposure and HLA in healthy donors. The table came from immunoSEQ multiplex PCR; TCRdb's copy has only in-frame clones and leaves some out. The repertoire holds more than 95,000 clones, with around 9.1% as singletons. Sequenced material: PBMCs. These receptors all stem from a man aged 40-49 years in good health and CMV-seropositive. Both conserved end residues are part of each CDR3. The D gene is left open where the match is weak. For some rows the clone size is stated as once, few or many, or as a class when expanded; others skip it.

>-|TRBJ1-2|TRBV4-1|many
CASSQGGGKDYGYTF
TGCGCCAGCAGCCAAGGAGGGGGTAAGGACTATGGCTACACCTTC
>TRBD2|TRBJ2-2|TRBV27|-
CASSPRTSGSPGELFF
TGTGCCAGCAGTCCTAGGACTAGCGGGAGTCCGGGGGAGCTGTTTTTT
>-|TRBJ2-7|TRBV15|-
CATSRPEISREQYF
TGTGCCACCAGCAGGCCAGAGATTAGCCGCGAGCAGTACTTC
>TRBD1|TRBJ2-7|TRBV5-1|-
CASSLVRGPYEQYF
TGCGCCAGCAGCTTGGTCAGGGGGCCATACGAGCAGTACTTC
>-|TRBJ1-1|TRBV6-1|-
CASSEQAGLTSWTEAFF
TGTGCCAGCAGTGAACAGGCGGGACTTACGTCGTGGACTGAAGCTTTCTTT
>TRBD1|TRBJ1-5|TRBV7-8|-
CASSLGQGYNQPQHF
TGTGCCAGCAGCTTAGGACAGGGGTACAATCAGCCCCAGCATTTT
>-|TRBJ2-7|TRBV15|few
CATSTTGRLHEQYF
TGTGCCACCAGCACAACAGGGCGCCTCCACGAGCAGTACTTC
>-|TRBJ1-1|TRBV7-8|few
CASSFREAGAFF
TGTGCCAGCAGTTTCCGGGAGGCTGGAGCTTTCTTT
>-|TRBJ2-1|TRBV15|few
CATSRSLKVAFGLEQFF
TGTGCCACCAGCAGATCTCTCAAGGTGGCCTTTGGGCTTGAGCAGTTCTTC
>-|TRBJ2-5|TRBV4-1|few
CASSHSQVIQETQYF
TGCGCCAGCAGCCACTCACAGGTTATACAAGAGACCCAGTACTTC